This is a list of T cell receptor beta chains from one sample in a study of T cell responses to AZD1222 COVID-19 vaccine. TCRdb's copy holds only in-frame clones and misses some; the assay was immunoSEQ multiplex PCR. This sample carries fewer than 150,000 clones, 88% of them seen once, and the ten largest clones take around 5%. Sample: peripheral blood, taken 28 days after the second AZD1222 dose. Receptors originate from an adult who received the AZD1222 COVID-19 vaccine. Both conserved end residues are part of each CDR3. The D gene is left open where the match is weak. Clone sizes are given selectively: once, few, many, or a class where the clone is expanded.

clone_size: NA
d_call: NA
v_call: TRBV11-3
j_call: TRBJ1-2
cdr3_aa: CASSPGGIYGYTF
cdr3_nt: TGTGCCAGCAGCCCCGGGGGGATCTATGGCTACACCTTC

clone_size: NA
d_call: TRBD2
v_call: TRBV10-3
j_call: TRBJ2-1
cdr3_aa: CAISDHTSARDNEQFF
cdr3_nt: TGTGCCATCAGTGATCATACTAGCGCGAGAGACAATGAGCAGTTCTTC

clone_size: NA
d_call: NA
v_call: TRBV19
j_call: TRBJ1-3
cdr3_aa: CASSPGELSGNTIYF
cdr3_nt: TGTGCCAGTAGTCCGGGGGAACTCTCTGGAAACACCATATATTTT

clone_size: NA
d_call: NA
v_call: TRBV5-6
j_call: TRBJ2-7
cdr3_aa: CASSLAWTDFYEQYF
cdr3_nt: TGTGCCAGCAGCTTGGCGTGGACAGACTTCTACGAGCAGTACTTC

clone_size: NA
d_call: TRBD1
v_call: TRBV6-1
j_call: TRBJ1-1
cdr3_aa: CASSGPGTGVATEAFF
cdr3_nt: TGTGCCAGCAGTGGTCCCGGGACAGGGGTTGCCACTGAAGCTTTCTTT

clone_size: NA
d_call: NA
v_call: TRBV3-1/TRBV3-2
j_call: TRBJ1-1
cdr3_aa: CASSPGSLNTEAFF
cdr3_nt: TGTGCCAGCAGTCCTGGTTCGCTGAACACTGAAGCTTTCTTT

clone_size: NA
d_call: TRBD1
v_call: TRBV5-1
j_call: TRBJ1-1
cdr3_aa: CASSGGTGGPMSQMYTEAFF
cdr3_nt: TGCGCCAGCAGCGGGGGGACAGGGGGTCCCATGAGCCAGATGTACACTGAAGCTTTCTTT

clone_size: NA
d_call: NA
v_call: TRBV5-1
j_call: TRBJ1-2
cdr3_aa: CASSLTLNYGYTF
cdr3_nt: TGCGCCAGCAGCTTAACCCTCAACTATGGCTACACCTTC

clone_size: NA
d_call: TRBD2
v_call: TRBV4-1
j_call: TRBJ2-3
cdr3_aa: CASSQKLAGVIDTQYF
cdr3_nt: TGCGCCAGCAGCCAAAAACTAGCGGGAGTTATAGATACGCAGTATTTT

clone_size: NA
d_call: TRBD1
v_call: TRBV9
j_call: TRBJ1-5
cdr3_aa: CASSVGDRGNQPQHF
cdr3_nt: TGTGCCAGCAGCGTAGGGGACAGGGGTAATCAGCCCCAGCATTTT

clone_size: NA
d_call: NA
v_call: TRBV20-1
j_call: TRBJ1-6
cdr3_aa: CSASSGSDNSPLHF
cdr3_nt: TGCAGTGCTAGTTCTGGGAGCGATAATTCACCCCTCCACTTT

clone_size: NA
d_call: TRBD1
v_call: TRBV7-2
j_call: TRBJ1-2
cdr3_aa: CASSTDRANYGYTF
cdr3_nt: TGTGCCAGCAGCACCGACAGGGCCAACTATGGCTACACCTTC

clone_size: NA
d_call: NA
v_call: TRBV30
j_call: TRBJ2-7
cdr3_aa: CAWSRGDYEQYF
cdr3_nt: TGTGCCTGGAGCAGGGGGGACTACGAGCAGTACTTC

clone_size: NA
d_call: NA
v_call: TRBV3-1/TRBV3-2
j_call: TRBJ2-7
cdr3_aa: CASSQLRDSYEQYF
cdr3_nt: TGTGCCAGCAGCCAACTCAGGGACTCCTACGAGCAGTACTTC

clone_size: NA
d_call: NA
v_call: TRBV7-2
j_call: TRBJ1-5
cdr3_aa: CASSAQGTYSNQPQHF
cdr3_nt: TGTGCCAGCAGCGCACAAGGGACCTATAGCAATCAGCCCCAGCATTTT

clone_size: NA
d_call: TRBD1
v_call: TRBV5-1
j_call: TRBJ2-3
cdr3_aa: CASSYTGGASDTQYF
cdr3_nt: TGCGCCAGCAGCTACACAGGGGGCGCATCAGATACGCAGTATTTT

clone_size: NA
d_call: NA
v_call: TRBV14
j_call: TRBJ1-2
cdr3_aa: CASSPSHIAYGYTF
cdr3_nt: TGTGCCAGCAGCCCCTCCCATATAGCCTATGGCTACACCTTC

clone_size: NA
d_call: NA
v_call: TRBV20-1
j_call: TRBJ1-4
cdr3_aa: CSAKRGKLFF
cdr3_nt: TGCAGTGCTAAAAGAGGAAAACTGTTTTTT

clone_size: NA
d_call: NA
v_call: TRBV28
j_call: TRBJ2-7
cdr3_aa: CASSLWGGLSYEQYF
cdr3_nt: TGTGCCAGCAGTTTATGGGGCGGCCTCTCCTACGAGCAGTACTTC

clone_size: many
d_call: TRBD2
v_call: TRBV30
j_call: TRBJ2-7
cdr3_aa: CAWGRAYEQYF
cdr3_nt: TGTGCCTGGGGGAGGGCTTACGAGCAGTACTTC

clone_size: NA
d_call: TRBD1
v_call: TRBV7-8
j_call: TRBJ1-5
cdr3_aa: CASSGTGGTLSNQPQHF
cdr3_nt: TGTGCCAGCAGTGGGACAGGGGGGACGTTGAGCAATCAGCCCCAGCATTTT

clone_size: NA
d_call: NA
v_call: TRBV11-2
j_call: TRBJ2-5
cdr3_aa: CASSLDWETQYF
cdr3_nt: TGTGCCAGCAGCTTAGATTGGGAGACCCAGTACTTC

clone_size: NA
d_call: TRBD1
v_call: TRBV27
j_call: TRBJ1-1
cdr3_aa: CASSTQGYTEAFF
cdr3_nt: TGTGCCAGCAGTACACAGGGGTACACTGAAGCTTTCTTT

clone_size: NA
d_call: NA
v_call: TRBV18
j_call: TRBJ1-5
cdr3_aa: CASSSGQFELNQPQHF
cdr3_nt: TGTGCCAGCTCATCCGGACAGTTCGAACTCAATCAGCCCCAGCATTTT

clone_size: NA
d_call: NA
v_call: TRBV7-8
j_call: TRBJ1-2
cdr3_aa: CASSPYGDGYTF
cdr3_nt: TGTGCCAGCAGCCCGTACGGGGACGGCTACACCTTC

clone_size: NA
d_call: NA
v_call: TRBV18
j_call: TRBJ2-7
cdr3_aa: CASSPLGRARPLYEQYF
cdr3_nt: TGTGCCAGCTCACCACTTGGCAGGGCCCGTCCCCTCTACGAGCAGTACTTC

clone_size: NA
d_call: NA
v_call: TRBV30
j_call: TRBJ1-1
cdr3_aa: CAWSSMTVNTEAFF
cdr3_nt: TGTGCCTGGAGTTCTATGACAGTGAACACTGAAGCTTTCTTT

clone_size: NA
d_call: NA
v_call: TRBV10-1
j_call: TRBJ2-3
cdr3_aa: CASSEAGSTDTQYF
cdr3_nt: TGCGCCAGCAGTGAGGCCGGTAGCACAGATACGCAGTATTTT

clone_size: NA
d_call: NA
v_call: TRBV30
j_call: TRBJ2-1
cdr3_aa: CAWSVREQVVYNEQFF
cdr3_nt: TGTGCCTGGAGTGTAAGGGAACAGGTCGTCTACAATGAGCAGTTCTTC

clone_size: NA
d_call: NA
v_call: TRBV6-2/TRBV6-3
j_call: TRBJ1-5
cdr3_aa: CASSYVGGSRPHQPQHF
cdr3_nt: TGTGCCAGCAGTTACGTTGGGGGCTCCCGTCCCCATCAGCCCCAGCATTTT

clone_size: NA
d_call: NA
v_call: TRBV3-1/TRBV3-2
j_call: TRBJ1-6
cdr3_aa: CASSQEGARSPLHF
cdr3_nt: TGTGCCAGCAGCCAAGAAGGGGCCCGCTCACCCCTCCACTTT

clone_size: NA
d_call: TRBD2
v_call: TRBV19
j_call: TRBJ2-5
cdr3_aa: CASRQAGGSETQYF
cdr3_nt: TGTGCCAGTAGGCAAGCGGGGGGATCAGAGACCCAGTACTTC

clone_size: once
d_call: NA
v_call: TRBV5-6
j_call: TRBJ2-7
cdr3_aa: CASSMGGARSSYEQYF
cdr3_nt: TGTGCCAGCAGCATGGGGGGGGCCAGGAGCTCCTACGAGCAGTACTTC

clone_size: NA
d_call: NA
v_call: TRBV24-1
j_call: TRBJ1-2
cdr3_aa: CATSDNLRDYGYTF
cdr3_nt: TGTGCCACCAGTGATAACCTAAGGGACTATGGCTACACCTTC

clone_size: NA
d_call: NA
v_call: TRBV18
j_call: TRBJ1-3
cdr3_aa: CASSPQAPGSSGNTIYF
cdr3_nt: TGTGCCAGCTCACCGCAGGCTCCAGGGAGCTCTGGAAACACCATATATTTT

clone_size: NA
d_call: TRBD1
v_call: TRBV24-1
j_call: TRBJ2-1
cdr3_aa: CATSDFPDRNNEQFF
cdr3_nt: TGTGCCACCAGTGATTTTCCGGACAGGAACAATGAGCAGTTCTTC

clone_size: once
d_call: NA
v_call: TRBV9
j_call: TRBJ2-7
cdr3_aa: CASSAGAGIDYEQYF
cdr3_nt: TGTGCCAGCAGCGCCGGCGCGGGAATCGACTACGAGCAGTACTTC

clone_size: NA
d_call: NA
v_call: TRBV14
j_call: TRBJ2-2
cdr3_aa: CASSPQQSGELFF
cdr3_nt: TGTGCCAGCAGCCCACAACAGAGCGGGGAGCTGTTTTTT

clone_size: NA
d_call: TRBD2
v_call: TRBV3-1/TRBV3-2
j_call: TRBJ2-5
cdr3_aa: CASSQGTSGEETQYF
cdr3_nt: TGTGCCAGCAGCCAAGGGACTAGCGGGGAAGAGACCCAGTACTTC

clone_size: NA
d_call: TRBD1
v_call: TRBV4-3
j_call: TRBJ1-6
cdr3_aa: CASSQDRGSPLHF
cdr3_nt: TGCGCCAGCAGCCAAGACAGGGGGTCACCCCTCCACTTT

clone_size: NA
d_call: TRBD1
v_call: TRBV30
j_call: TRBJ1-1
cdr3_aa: CAWRHRGITEAFF
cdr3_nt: TGTGCCTGGAGACACAGGGGAATCACTGAAGCTTTCTTT

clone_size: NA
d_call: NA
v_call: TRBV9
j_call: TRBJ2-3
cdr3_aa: CASSVGQPGGDTQYF
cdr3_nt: TGTGCCAGCAGCGTAGGTCAGCCCGGGGGAGATACGCAGTATTTT

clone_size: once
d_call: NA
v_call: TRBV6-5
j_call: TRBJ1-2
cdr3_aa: CASKEPASYGYTF
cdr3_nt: TGTGCCAGCAAGGAACCAGCCTCCTATGGCTACACCTTC

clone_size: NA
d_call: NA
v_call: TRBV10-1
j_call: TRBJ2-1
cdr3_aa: CASSESAETYNEQFF
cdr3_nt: TGCGCCAGCAGTGAGTCGGCGGAGACCTACAATGAGCAGTTCTTC

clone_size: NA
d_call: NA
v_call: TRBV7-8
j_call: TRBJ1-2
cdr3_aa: CASSLRGYGNYGYTF
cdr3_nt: TGTGCCAGCAGCTTACGGGGTTACGGTAACTATGGCTACACCTTC

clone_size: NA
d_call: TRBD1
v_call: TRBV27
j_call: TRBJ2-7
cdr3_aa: CASRMTGTVGREQYF
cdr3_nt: TGTGCCAGCAGGATGACCGGGACAGTCGGGCGGGAGCAGTACTTC

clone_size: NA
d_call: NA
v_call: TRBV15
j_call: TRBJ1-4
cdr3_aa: CATSNRGAGEKLFF
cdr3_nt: TGTGCCACCAGCAACCGGGGGGCGGGAGAAAAACTGTTTTTT

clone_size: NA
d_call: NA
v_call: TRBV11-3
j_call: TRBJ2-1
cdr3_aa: CASSRGGIGDNEQFF
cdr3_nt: TGTGCCAGCAGCCGAGGCGGAATTGGGGACAATGAGCAGTTCTTC

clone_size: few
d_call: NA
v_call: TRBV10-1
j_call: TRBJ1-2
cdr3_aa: CASSESAGSGYTF
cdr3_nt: TGCGCCAGCAGTGAGTCTGCCGGTTCTGGCTACACCTTC

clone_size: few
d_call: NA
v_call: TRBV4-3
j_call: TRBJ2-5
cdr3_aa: CASSQDYNGRGETQYF
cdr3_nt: TGCGCCAGCAGCCAGGACTACAATGGGCGGGGTGAGACCCAGTACTTC

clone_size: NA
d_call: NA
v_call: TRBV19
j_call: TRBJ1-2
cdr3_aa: CASSIEENYGYTF
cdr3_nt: TGTGCCAGTAGTATCGAGGAGAACTATGGCTACACCTTC

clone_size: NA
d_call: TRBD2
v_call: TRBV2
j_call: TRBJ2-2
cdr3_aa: CAGTPGLAGTGELFF
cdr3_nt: TGTGCCGGGACACCGGGACTAGCGGGAACCGGGGAGCTGTTTTTT

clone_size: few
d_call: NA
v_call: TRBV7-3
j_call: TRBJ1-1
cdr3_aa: CASSGDLGTEAFF
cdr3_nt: TGTGCCAGCAGCGGGGACTTGGGCACTGAAGCTTTCTTT

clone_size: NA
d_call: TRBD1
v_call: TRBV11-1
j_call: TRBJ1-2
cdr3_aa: CASSLGGQGDYGYTF
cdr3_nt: TGTGCCAGCAGCTTAGGCGGACAGGGGGACTATGGCTACACCTTC

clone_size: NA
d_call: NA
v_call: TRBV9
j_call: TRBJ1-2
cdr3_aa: CASSPNVAPNYGYTF
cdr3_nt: TGTGCCAGCAGCCCCAACGTCGCTCCTAACTATGGCTACACCTTC

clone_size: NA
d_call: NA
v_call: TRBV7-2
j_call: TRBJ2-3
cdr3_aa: CASSLAGEVQDTQYF
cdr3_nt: TGTGCCAGCAGCTTAGCGGGGGAGGTTCAAGATACGCAGTATTTT

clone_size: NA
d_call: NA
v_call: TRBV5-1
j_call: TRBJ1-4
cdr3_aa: CASSRGQGANEKLFF
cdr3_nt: TGCGCCAGCAGCAGAGGGCAGGGAGCTAATGAAAAACTGTTTTTT

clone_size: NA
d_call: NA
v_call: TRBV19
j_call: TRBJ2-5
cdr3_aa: CASSWGKGGWQETQYF
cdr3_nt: TGTGCCAGTAGTTGGGGGAAGGGGGGATGGCAAGAGACCCAGTACTTC

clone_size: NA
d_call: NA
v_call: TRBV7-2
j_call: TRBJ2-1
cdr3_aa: CASSSTYLIEQFF
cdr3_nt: TGTGCCAGCAGCTCCACCTATCTCATTGAGCAGTTCTTC

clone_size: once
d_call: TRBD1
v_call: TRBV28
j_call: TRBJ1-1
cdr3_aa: CASSGGGRDTEAFF
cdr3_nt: TGTGCCAGCAGCGGAGGGGGCAGAGACACTGAAGCTTTCTTT